Below are 5 T cell receptor beta chains sequenced from a single sample in a study of cytomegalovirus exposure and HLA in healthy donors. Produced via immunoSEQ multiplex PCR; TCRdb's table is partial and in-frame only. Counted here are about 150,000 clones, roughly 91% occurring once; the ten biggest clones make up 3.3%. Sequenced sample: PBMCs. All receptors derive from a woman between 18 and 29 years old in good health and CMV-seropositive.

Turning to this clone: The same CDR3 can be traced to other DNA sequences in this sample. The chain recombines TRBV11-3 with TRBJ2-1; the D is unclear. V dropped 2 bases and J dropped 3 bases, with 5 bases sitting between them. This CDR3 has 13 residues. Germline CDR1 and CDR2: SGHNT and YENEEA. The CDR3: CASSLNSYNEQFF. The CDR3 DNA reads as TGTGCCAGCAGCTTAAACAGCTACAATGAGCAGTTCTTC. Using reference TRBV11-3 and TRBJ2-1 for the parts outside the CDR3, the full variable domain is EAGVVQSPRYKIIEKKQPVAFWCNPISGHNTLYWYLQNLGQGPELLIRYENEEAVDDSQLPKDRFSAERLKGVDSTLKIQPAELGDSAVYLCASSLNSYNEQFFGPGTRLTVL.

The chain recombines TRBV6-4 with TRBJ2-2; 7 nucleotides align to TRBD1. With V trimmed by 4 bases and J by 7 bases, 9 bases remained unmatched. Germline V CDR1 and CDR2: MRHNA, SNTAGT. CDR3 length: 15 residues. The CDR3 DNA reads TGTGCCAGCAGTGTGAAAGGGGGCAATATCGGGGAGCTGTTTTTT. It translates to CASSVKGGNIGELFF.

This chain joins TRBV20-1 and TRBJ2-5; 7 bases are shared with TRBD2. The germline V gene encodes CDR1 DFQATT and CDR2 SNEGSKA (reference sequence). The CDR3 totals 11 residues. V dropped 6 bases and J dropped 3; count of bases not matched to a gene: 1. CDR3 region: CSAGLEETQYF. CDR3 bases: TGCAGTGCAGGACTAGAAGAGACCCAGTACTTC.

This rearrangement joins TRBV2 to TRBJ2-1; TRBD2 matches 10 bases. The germline V gene has CDR1 SNHLY and CDR2 FYNNEI. V was pared by 7 bases and J by 1 base, with 4 bases of the junction left unmatched. The CDR3 length is 15 residues. The CDR3, as DNA: TGTGCCAGCAAATCAGCGGGAGGGTCCTACAATGAGCAGTTCTTC. Translated: CASKSAGGSYNEQFF.

This chain joins TRBV4-1 and TRBJ2-5; 8 nucleotides match TRBD1. CDR3 length: 15 residues. Trimming at V came to 4 bases and at J to 2 bases, leaving 6 bases not matched to a gene. Germline V CDR1 and CDR2: MGHRA, YSYEKL. The CDR3 DNA sequence: TGCGCCAGCAGCCTTACGGGACAGGAACAAGAGACCCAGTACTTC. It translates to CASSLTGQEQETQYF.